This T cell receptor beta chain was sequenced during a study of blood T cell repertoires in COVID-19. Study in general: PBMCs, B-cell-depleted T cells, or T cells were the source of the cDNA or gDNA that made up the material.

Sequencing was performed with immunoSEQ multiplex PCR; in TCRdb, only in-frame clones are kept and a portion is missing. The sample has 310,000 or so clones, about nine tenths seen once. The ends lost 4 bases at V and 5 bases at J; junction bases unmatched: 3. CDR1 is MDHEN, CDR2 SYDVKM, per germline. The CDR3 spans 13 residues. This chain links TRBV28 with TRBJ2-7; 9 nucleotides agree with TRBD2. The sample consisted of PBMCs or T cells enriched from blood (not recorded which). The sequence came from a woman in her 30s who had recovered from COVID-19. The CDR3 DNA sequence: TGTGCCAGCAGTTGGCGGGAGGGAGACGAGCAGTACTTC. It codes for CASSWREGDEQYF.